This paragraph reports one T cell receptor beta chain. The antigen remains undetermined. This sample is drawn from a study of shared clonotypes between healthy human individuals. For the study at large: Researchers drew samples from two women and a few men aged 18 to 49. CD8 memory received one plate per donor, CD8 naive two, CD4 memory three and CD4 naive three. Overall study findings and caveats: Clonotype sharing levels among donors were expected to vary with sequencing depth.

Clones were read by immunoSEQ multiplex PCR, and TCRdb kept only the in-frame ones, dropping some. The data show a few million clones, 93% seen once. Naive CD8 cells were CD45RO-negative, positively selected for CCR7, excluding terminally differentiated effector memory CD45RA+ cells. In germline, CDR1 is SGHVS, CDR2 FQNEAQ. The CDR3 has 17 amino acids. The ends were cut back, 7 bases at V and 1 base at J, with 20 bases in the middle. The origin of this receptor is a man aged 18 to 30 in good health. Some clones in this sample may be carry-over from other donors' samples. Sequenced sample: naive CD8+ T cells from PBMCs. This chain links TRBV7-8 with TRBJ2-1; D may be TRBD1 or TRBD2 (5 bases each). The CDR3 DNA is TGTGCCAGCACCCTCGGGACCCCCGCTAGTTCCTACAATGAGCAGTTCTTC. This sequence encodes CASTLGTPASSYNEQFF.